This TCR beta chain was found in a study of T cell responses to AZD1222 COVID-19 vaccine. The CDR3 spans 18 residues. The V segment lost 3 bases and the J segment 4 bases; nucleotides outside the gene matches: 15. CDR1 MDHEN and CDR2 SYDVKM come from the germline V gene. TCRdb's table, derived via immunoSEQ multiplex PCR, lists solely in-frame clones and lacks some. The data show fewer than 130,000 clones, approximately 90% seen once. The sequencing here drew on peripheral blood, taken on day 0 of AZD1222 vaccination. The source is an adult in good health. The chain couples TRBV28 to TRBJ1-5, with 7 bases lining up with TRBD1. CDR3 amino acids: CASSLGTEFLALNQPQHF. In DNA form, the CDR3 reads TGTGCCAGCAGTTTGGGGACAGAATTTTTGGCCCTTAATCAGCCCCAGCATTTT.